The rows below give T cell receptor beta chains drawn from one sample of a study of long-term antiretroviral therapy in people with HIV. Measured with immunoSEQ multiplex PCR; TCRdb has only the in-frame clones, and not every one. Of about 24,000 clones in the sample, roughly 85% were seen once. This material consisted of unsorted PBMCs, taken 1.2 years after starting antiretroviral therapy. Receptor source: a man aged 50 to 59 with HIV. Both conserved end residues are part of each CDR3. Each record gives: V gene, D gene, clone size, J gene, CDR3 protein, CDR3 DNA. A D gene is named only where the DNA matches it firmly. The listing skips clone size in some rows; elsewhere it reads once, few, many or a size class.

>TRBV5-1|TRBD1|NA|TRBJ1-1
CASSLGDRVYSEAFF
TGCGCCAGCAGCTTGGGGGACAGGGTCTATAGTGAAGCTTTCTTT
>TRBV7-9|NA|NA|TRBJ2-5
CASSLVGETQYF
TGTGCCAGCAGCTTAGTCGGAGAGACCCAGTACTTC
>TRBV2|NA|NA|TRBJ2-5
CASIPGPNRPQETQYF
TGTGCCAGCATCCCGGGACCTAACAGACCCCAAGAGACCCAGTACTTC
>TRBV7-8|NA|NA|TRBJ1-3
CASSLDRFSGNTIYF
TGTGCCAGCAGCTTAGACAGATTCTCTGGAAACACCATATATTTT
>TRBV28|NA|NA|TRBJ1-2
CASSPPTGSVYGYTF
TGTGCCAGCAGTCCTCCTACAGGGTCAGTCTATGGCTACACCTTC
>TRBV2|NA|NA|TRBJ1-2
CASGGGNYGYTF
TGTGCCAGCGGGGGGGGCAACTATGGCTACACCTTC
>TRBV5-1|NA|NA|TRBJ1-4
CASSLTASTNEKLFF
TGCGCCAGCAGCCTGACAGCCTCAACTAATGAAAAACTGTTTTTT
>TRBV28|NA|few|TRBJ1-5
CASRDPYSNQPQHF
TGTGCCAGCAGAGACCCTTATAGCAATCAGCCCCAGCATTTT
>TRBV28|TRBD1|NA|TRBJ2-7
CASSGQDGTYEQYF
TGTGCCAGCAGTGGACAGGATGGCACCTACGAGCAGTACTTC
>TRBV7-7|TRBD1|NA|TRBJ2-7
CASSPRQGVNEQYF
TGTGCTAGCAGCCCGAGACAGGGGGTAAACGAGCAGTACTTC
>TRBV5-1|TRBD1|NA|TRBJ2-7
CASSFGTGSEQYF
TGCGCCAGCAGCTTCGGGACAGGGTCCGAGCAGTACTTC
>TRBV4-2|TRBD1|NA|TRBJ1-1
CASSQVLGTGGMNTEAFF
TGTGCCAGCAGCCAAGTACTTGGAACAGGGGGTATGAACACTGAAGCTTTCTTT
>TRBV4-1|NA|NA|TRBJ1-2
CASSQAEDRNYGYTF
TGCGCCAGCAGCCAAGCCGAGGACCGTAACTATGGCTACACCTTC
>TRBV6-1|NA|NA|TRBJ1-5
CASSEARGTGSVPQHF
TGTGCCAGCAGTGAAGCGCGGGGAACAGGGTCCGTGCCCCAGCATTTT
>TRBV11-3|NA|NA|TRBJ2-1
CASSLGQGSVNEQFF
TGTGCCAGCAGCTTAGGGCAGGGATCGGTGAATGAGCAGTTCTTC
>TRBV7-9|NA|few|TRBJ2-1
CASSHDYEQFF
TGTGCCAGCAGCCACGACTATGAGCAGTTCTTC